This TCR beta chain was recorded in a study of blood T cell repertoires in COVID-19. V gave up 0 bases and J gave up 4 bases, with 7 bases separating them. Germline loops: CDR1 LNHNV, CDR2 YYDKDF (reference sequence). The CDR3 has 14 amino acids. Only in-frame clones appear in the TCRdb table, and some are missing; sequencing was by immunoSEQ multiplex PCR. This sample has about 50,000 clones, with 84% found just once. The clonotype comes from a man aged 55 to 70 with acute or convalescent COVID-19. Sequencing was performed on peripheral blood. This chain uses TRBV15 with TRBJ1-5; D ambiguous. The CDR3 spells CATSREWQNQPQHF. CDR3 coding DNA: TGTGCCACCAGCAGAGAATGGCAGAATCAGCCCCAGCATTTT.